This TCR beta chain was sequenced in a study of response to subunit inactivated influenza vaccine. This clonotype was observed at least ten times. TCRdb recomputed calls from the RT-PCR reads with MiXCR, one row per CDR3 protein. The sample holds roughly 540,000 distinct CDR3 sequences, 20% to 25% seen once. Trimming cost V 7 bases and J 9 bases; bases outside gene matches: 6. This CDR3 comprises 12 residues. Germline V gene sequence: CDR1 SEHNR, CDR2 FQNEAQ (reference sequence). This sample also appeared in a second study, on T cells expressing NK-cell markers. As reported in that work: Making the TCR beta cDNA relied on 5'RACE template switching with UMIs. With respect to HCMV, most of the eight sequenced donors were seropositive, and one was seronegative. Several of the experiments relied on an anti-gamma-delta TCR antibody so that only alpha-beta TCR T cells were sorted. The contribution of dominant NKG2C+ clonotypes to CD8+ T cells in about 6 donors was about 1.0-7.0%.

The rearrangement joins TRBV7-9 to TRBJ2-4, with 7 bases aligning to TRBD1. Sample: CD4+ T cells sorted from PBMCs, taken 11 to 12 days after vaccination. This clonotype originated in a man aged 50-59 years who received an inactivated influenza vaccine. The CDR3 protein is CASKQGESIQYF. For the CDR3, the DNA is TGTGCCAGCAAGCAGGGGGAAAGCATTCAGTACTTC.